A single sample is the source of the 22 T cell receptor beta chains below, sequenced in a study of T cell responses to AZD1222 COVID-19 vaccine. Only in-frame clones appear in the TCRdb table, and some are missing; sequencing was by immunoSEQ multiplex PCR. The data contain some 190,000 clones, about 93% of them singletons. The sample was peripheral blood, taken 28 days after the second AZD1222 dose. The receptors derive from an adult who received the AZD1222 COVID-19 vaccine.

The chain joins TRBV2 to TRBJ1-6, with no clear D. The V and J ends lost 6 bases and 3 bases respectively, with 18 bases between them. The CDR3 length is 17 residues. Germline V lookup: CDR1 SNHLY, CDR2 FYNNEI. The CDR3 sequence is CASRTLSAQVYNSPLHF. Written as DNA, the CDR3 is TGTGCCAGCAGGACCTTATCGGCCCAGGTCTATAATTCACCCCTCCACTTT.

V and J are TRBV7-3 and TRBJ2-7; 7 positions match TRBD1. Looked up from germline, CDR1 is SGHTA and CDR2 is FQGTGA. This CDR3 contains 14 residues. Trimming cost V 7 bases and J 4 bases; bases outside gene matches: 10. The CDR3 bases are TGTGCCAGCACCCCCCCCGGGACAGAGTACGAGCAGTACTTC. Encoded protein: CASTPPGTEYEQYF. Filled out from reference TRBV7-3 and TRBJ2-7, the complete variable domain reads GAGVSQTPSNKVTEKGKYVELRCDPISGHTALYWYRQSLGQGPEFLIYFQGTGAADDSGLPNDRFFAVRPEGSVSTLKIQRTERGDSAVYLCASTPPGTEYEQYFGPGTRLTVT.

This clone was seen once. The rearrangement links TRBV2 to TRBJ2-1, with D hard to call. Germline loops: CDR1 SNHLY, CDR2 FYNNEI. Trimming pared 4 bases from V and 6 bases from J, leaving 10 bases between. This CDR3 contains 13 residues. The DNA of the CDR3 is TGTGCCAGCAGTGTCTTCCTGGGCAATGAGCAGTTCTTC. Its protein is CASSVFLGNEQFF.

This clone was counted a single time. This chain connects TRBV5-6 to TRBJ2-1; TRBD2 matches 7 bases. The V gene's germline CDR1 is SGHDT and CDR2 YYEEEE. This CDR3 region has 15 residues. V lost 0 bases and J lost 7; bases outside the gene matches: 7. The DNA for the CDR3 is TGTGCCAGCAGCTTGGTCGGGGGAGGGTGGAATGAGCAGTTCTTC. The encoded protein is CASSLVGGGWNEQFF. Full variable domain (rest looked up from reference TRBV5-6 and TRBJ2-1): DAGVTQSPTHLIKTRGQQVTLRCSPKSGHDTVSWYQQALGQGPQFIFQYYEEEERQRGNFPDRFSGHQFPNYSSELNVNALLLGDSALYLCASSLVGGGWNEQFFGPGTRLTVL.

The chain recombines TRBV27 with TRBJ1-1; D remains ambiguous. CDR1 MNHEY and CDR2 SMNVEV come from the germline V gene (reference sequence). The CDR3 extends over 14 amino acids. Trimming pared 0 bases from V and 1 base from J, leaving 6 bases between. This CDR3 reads CASSLSWKNTEAFF. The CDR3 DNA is TGTGCCAGCAGTTTATCGTGGAAGAACACTGAAGCTTTCTTT.

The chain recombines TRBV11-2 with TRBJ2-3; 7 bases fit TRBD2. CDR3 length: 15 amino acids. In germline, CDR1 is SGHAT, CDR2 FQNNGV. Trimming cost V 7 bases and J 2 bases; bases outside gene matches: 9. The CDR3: CASTLGDYLTDTQYF. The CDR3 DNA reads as TGTGCCAGCACCCTAGGGGACTACCTCACAGATACGCAGTATTTT.

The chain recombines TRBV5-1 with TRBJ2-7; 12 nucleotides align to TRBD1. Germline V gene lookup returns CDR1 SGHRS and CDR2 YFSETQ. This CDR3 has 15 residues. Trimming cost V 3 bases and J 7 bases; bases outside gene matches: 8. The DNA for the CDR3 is TGCGCCAGCAGCTCACGGGGACAGGGGGCGAGTGAGCAGTACTTC. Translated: CASSSRGQGASEQYF.

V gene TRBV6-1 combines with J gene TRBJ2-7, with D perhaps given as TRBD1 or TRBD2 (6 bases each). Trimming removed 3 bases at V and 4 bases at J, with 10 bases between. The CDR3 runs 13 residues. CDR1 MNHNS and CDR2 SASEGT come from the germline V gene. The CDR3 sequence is CASSEEGVYEQYF. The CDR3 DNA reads TGTGCCAGCAGTGAGGAGGGGGTTTACGAGCAGTACTTC.

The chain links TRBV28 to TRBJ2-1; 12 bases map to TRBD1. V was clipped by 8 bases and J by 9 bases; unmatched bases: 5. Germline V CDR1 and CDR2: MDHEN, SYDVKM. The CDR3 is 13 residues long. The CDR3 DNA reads TGTGCCAGCGGGACAGGGGGCCTTGGTGAGCAGTTCTTC. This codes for CASGTGGLGEQFF.

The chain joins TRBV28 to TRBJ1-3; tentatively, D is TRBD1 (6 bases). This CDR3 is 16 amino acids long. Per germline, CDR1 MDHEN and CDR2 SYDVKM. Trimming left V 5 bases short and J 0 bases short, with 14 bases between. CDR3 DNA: TGTGCCAGCAGTCCCCCCCGGGGACACTCTGGAAACACCATATATTTT. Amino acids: CASSPPRGHSGNTIYF.

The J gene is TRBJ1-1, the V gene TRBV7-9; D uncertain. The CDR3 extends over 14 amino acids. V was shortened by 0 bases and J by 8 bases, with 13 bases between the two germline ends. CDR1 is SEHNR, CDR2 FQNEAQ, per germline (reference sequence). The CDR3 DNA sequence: TGTGCCAGCAGCTTAGCGGCTGGTACTGCGGAAGCTTTCTTT. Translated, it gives CASSLAAGTAEAFF. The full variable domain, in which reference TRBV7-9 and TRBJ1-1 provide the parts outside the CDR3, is DTGVSQNPRHKITKRGQNVTFRCDPISEHNRLYWYRQTLGQGPEFLTYFQNEAQLEKSRLLSDRFSAERPKGSFSTLEIQRTEQGDSAMYLCASSLAAGTAEAFFGQGTRLTVV.

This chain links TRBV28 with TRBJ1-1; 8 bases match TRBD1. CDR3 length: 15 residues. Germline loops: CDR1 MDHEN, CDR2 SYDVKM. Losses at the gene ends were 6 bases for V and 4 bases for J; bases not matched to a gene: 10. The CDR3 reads CASSVQGAKGTEAFF. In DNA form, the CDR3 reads TGTGCCAGCAGCGTCCAGGGGGCAAAGGGCACTGAAGCTTTCTTT. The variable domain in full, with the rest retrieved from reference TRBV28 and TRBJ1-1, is DVKVTQSSRYLVKRTGEKVFLECVQDMDHENMFWYRQDPGLGLRLIYFSYDVKMKEKGDIPEGYSVSREKKERFSLILESASTNQTSMYLCASSVQGAKGTEAFFGQGTRLTVV.

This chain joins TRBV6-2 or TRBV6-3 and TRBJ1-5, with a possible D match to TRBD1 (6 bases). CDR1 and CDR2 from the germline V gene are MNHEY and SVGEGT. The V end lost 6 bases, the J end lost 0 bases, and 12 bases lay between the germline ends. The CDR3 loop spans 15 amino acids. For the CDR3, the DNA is TGTGCCAGCAGCTCGACAGGCCCTAGCAATCAGCCCCAGCATTTT. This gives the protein CASSSTGPSNQPQHF.

The CDR3 region has the DNA TGTGCCAGCAGCTTAGGGACAGGGAGTCAAGAGACCCAGTACTTC. Its protein product is CASSLGTGSQETQYF. The chain links TRBV7-9 to TRBJ2-5; TRBD1 aligns across 8 bases. CDR1 and CDR2 from the germline V gene are SEHNR and FQNEAQ (reference sequence). V trimming: 1 base; J trimming: 2 bases; junction bases outside the gene matches: 3. CDR3 length: 15 residues.

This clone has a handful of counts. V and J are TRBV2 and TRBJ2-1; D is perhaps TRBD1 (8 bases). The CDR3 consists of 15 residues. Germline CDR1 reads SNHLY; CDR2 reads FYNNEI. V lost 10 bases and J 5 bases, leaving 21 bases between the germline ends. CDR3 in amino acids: CAISGGQGKNNEQFF. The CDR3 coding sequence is TGTGCCATTTCGGGAGGACAGGGAAAGAACAATGAGCAGTTCTTC.

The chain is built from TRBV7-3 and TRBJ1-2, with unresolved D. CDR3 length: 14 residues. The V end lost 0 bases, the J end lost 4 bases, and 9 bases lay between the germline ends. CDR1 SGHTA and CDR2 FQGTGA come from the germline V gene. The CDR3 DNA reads TGTGCCAGCAGCTTAACAGGGCAGTCCTATGGCTACACCTTC. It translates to CASSLTGQSYGYTF.

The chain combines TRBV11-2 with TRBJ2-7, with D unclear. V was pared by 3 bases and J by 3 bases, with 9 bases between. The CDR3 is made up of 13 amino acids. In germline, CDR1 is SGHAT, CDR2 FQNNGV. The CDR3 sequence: CASSFPAVYEQYF. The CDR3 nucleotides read TGTGCCAGCAGCTTCCCCGCAGTCTACGAGCAGTACTTC.

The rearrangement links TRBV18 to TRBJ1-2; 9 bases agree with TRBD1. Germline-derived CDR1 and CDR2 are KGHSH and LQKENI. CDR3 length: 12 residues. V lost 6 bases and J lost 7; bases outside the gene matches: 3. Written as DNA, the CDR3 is TGTGCCAGCTCGCGGGACAGGGCTGGCTACACCTTC. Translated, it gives CASSRDRAGYTF.

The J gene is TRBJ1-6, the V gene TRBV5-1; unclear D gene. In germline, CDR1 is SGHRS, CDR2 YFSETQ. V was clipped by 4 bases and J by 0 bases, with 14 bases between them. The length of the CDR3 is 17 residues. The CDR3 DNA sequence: TGCGCCAGCAGCCCCGAACGGCCCAGCTCCTATAATTCACCCCTCCACTTT. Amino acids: CASSPERPSSYNSPLHF.

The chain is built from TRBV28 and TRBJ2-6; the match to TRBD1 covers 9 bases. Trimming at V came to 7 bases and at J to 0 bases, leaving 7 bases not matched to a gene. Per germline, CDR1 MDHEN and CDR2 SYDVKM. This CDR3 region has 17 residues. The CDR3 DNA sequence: TGTGCCAGCAAACAGGGGGCGCTAATCTCTGGGGCCAACGTCCTGACTTTC. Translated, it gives CASKQGALISGANVLTF. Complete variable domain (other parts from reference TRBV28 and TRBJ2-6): DVKVTQSSRYLVKRTGEKVFLECVQDMDHENMFWYRQDPGLGLRLIYFSYDVKMKEKGDIPEGYSVSREKKERFSLILESASTNQTSMYLCASKQGALISGANVLTFGAGSRLTVL.

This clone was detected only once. The CDR3 DNA is TGTGCCAGCAGCCCCCAATCGTGGCAGCCGAATCAGCCCCAGCATTTT. Protein: CASSPQSWQPNQPQHF. This chain connects TRBV7-2 to TRBJ1-5; D remains ambiguous. CDR1 is SGHTA and CDR2 is FQGNSA in the germline V gene. The CDR3 is 16 amino acids. V lost 5 bases, J lost 4 bases, and 18 bases lay in between. Complete variable domain (other parts from reference TRBV7-2 and TRBJ1-5): GAGVSQSPSNKVTEKGKDVELRCDPISGHTALYWYRQSLGQGLEFLIYFQGNSAPDKSGLPSDRFSAERTGGSVSTLTIQRTQQEDSAVYLCASSPQSWQPNQPQHFGDGTRLSIL.

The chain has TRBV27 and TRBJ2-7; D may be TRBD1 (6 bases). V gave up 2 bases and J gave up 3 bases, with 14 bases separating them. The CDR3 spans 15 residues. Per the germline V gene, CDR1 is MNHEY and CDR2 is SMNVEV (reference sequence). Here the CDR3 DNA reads TGTGCCAGCAGTTTAGTTAGTGGGGGCAGCTACGAGCAGTACTTC. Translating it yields CASSLVSGGSYEQYF.